This T cell receptor beta chain emerged from a study of blood T cell repertoires in COVID-19. Turning to the study itself: Sample material is recorded as cDNA or gDNA derived from T cells, B-cell-depleted T cells, or PBMCs.

V lost 6 bases and J lost 2, with 13 bases in between. This CDR3 spans 14 amino acids. CDR1 and CDR2 from the germline V gene are LNHDA and SQIVND (reference sequence). This clone was recorded only once. Per the study methods: Estimation of nucleated cell counts was performed using reference gene primer amplification. Produced via immunoSEQ multiplex PCR; TCRdb's table is partial and in-frame only. That table is the source of V, J and clone size, and D and trimming were worked out from the DNA. The data show some 76,000 clones, 82% seen once. This chain connects TRBV19 to TRBJ1-1; D unclear. Sequencing used peripheral blood. This sequence was found in a man aged 50 to 60 with acute or convalescent COVID-19. This CDR3 is CASSPEPRNTEAFF. CDR3 DNA: TGTGCCAGTAGCCCCGAGCCTCGCAACACTGAAGCTTTCTTT.